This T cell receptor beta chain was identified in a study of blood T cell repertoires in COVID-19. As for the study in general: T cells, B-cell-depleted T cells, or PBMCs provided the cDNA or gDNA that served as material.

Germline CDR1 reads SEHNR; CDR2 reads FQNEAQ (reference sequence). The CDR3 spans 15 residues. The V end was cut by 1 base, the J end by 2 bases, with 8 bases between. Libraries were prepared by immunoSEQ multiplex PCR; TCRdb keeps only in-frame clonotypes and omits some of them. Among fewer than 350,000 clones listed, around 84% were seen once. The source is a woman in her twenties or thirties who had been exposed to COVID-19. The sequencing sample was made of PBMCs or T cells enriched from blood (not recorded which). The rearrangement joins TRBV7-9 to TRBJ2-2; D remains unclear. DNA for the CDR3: TGTGCCAGCAGCTTAGTGAACATAAACACCGGGGAGCTGTTTTTT. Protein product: CASSLVNINTGELFF.